The present T cell receptor beta chain was sequenced within a study of T cells in Graves' hyperthyroidism and ophthalmopathy. Uncontrolled infection, other autoimmune disease, pregnancy or lactation barred patients from enrollment. The CDR3 has 18 amino acids. V was pared by 2 bases and J by 1 base, with 15 bases of the junction left unmatched. CDR1 and CDR2 from the germline V gene are DFQATT and SNEGSKA (reference sequence). In its sample, this clonotype was seen a few times. RNA transcripts gave rise to amplified TCR beta CDR3 regions. First-round RT-PCR with HTBI primers amplified the TCR CDR3 region. Via MiXCR, TCRdb re-called the multiplex PCR reads, giving one row per CDR3 protein. The repertoire has 300,000 to 450,000 distinct CDR3 sequences, approximately 14% of them found once; the top ten carry roughly a fifth.

This receptor was taken from a woman under 40 with Graves' ophthalmopathy. The sample consisted of blood. V is TRBV20-1 and J is TRBJ2-3; 7 nucleotides match TRBD2. The CDR3 sequence: CSARRGLGGSGGTDTQYF. CDR3 in DNA: TGCAGTGCTAGAAGAGGCCTCGGGGGAAGCGGGGGCACAGATACGCAGTATTTT.